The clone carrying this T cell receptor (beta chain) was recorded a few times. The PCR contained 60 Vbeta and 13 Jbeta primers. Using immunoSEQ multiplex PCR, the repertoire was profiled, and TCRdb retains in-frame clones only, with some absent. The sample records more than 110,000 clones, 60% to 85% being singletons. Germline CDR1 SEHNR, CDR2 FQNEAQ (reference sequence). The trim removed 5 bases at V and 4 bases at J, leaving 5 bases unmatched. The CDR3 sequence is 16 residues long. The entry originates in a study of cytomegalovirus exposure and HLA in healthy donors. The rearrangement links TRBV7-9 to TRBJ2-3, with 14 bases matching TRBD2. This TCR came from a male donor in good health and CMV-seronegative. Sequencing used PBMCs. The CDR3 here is CASSPQGLAGADTQYF. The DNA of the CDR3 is TGTGCCAGCAGCCCCCAGGGACTAGCGGGGGCAGATACGCAGTATTTT.